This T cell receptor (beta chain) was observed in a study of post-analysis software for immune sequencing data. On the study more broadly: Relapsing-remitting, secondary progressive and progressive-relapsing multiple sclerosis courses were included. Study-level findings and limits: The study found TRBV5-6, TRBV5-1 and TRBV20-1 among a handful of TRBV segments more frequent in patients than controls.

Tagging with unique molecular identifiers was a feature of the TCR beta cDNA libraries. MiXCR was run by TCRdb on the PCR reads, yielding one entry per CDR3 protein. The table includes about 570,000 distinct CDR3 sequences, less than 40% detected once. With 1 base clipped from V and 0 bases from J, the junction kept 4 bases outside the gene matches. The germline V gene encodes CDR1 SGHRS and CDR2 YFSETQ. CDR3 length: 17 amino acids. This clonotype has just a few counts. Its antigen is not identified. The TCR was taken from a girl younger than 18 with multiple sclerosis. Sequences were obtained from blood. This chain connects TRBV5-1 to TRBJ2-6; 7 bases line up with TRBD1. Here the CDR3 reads CASSLLEGASGANVLTF. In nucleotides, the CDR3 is TGCGCCAGCAGCTTGTTAGAGGGGGCCTCTGGGGCCAACGTCCTGACTTTC.